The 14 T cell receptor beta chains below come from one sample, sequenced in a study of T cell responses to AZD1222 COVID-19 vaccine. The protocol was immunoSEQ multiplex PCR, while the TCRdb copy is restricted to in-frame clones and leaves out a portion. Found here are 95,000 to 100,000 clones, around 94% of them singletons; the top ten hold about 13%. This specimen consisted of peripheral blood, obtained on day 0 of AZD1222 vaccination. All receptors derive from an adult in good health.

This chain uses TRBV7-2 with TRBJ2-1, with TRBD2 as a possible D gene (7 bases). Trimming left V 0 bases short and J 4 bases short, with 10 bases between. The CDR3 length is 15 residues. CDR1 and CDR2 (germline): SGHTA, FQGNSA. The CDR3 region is CASSLAGGLYNEQFF. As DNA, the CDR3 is TGTGCCAGCAGCTTAGCGGGGGGGCTATACAATGAGCAGTTCTTC.

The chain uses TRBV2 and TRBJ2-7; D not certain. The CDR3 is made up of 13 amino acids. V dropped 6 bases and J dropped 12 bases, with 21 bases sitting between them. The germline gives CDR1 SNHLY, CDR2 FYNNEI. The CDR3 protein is CASRGDKVTTMYF. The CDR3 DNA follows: TGTGCCAGCAGAGGAGACAAAGTAACAACGATGTACTTC.

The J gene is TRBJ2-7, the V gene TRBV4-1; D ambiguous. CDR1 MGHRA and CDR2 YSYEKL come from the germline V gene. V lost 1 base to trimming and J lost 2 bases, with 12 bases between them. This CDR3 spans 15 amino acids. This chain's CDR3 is CASSQGTQPTYEQYF. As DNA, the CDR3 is TGCGCCAGCAGCCAAGGAACACAACCAACCTACGAGCAGTACTTC.

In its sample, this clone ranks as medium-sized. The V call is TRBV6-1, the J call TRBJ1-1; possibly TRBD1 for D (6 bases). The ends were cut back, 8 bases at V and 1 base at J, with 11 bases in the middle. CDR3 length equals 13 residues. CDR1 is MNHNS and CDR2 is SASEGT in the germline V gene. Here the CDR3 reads CASLTGTNTEAFF. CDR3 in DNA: TGTGCCAGCCTTACAGGGACGAACACTGAAGCTTTCTTT.

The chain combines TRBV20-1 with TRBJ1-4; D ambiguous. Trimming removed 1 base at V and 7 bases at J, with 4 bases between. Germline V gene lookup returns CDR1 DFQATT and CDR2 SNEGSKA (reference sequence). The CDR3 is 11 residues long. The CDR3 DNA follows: TGCAGTGCTAGAGGAAGTGAAAAACTGTTTTTT. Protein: CSARGSEKLFF.

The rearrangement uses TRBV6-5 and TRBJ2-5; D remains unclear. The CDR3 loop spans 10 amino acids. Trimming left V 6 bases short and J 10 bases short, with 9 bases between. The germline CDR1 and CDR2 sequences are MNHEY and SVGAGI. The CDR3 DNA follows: TGTGCCAGCAGCGAGGTGGACCAGTACTTC. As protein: CASSEVDQYF.

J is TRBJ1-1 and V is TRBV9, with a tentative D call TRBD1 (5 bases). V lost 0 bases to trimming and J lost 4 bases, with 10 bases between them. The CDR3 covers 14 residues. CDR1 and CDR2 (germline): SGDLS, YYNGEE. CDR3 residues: CASSVVQGGTEAFF. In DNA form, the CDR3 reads TGTGCCAGCAGCGTAGTTCAGGGCGGCACTGAAGCTTTCTTT. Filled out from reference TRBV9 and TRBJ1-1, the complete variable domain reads DSGVTQTPKHLITATGQRVTLRCSPRSGDLSVYWYQQSLDQGLQFLIQYYNGEERAKGNILERFSAQQFPDLHSELNLSSLELGDSALYFCASSVVQGGTEAFFGQGTRLTVV.

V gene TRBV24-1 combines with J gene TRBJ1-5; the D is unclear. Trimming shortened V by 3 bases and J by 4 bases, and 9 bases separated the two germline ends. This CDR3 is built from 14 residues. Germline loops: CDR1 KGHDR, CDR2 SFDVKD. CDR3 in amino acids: CATSDRGPNQPQHF. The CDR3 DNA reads TGTGCCACCAGTGATCGAGGGCCGAATCAGCCCCAGCATTTT.

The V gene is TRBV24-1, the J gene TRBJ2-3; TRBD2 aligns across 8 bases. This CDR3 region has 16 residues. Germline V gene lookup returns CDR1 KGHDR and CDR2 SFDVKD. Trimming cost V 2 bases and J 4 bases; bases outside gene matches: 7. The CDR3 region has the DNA TGTGCCACCAGTGATTCTCAAGCGGGGGTTGCAGATACGCAGTATTTT. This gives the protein CATSDSQAGVADTQYF.

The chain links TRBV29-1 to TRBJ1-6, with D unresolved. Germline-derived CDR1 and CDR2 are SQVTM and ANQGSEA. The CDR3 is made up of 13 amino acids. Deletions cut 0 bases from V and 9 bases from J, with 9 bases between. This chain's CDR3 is CSVEEAEGSPLHF. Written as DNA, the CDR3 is TGCAGCGTTGAAGAGGCCGAGGGTTCACCCCTCCACTTT. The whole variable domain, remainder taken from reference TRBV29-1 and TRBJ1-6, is SAVISQKPSRDICQRGTSLTIQCQVDSQVTMMFWYRQQPGQSLTLIATANQGSEATYESGFVIDKFPISRPNLTFSTLTVSNMSPEDSSIYLCSVEEAEGSPLHFGNGTRLTVT.

CDR3 coding DNA: TGTGCCAGCAGACAACCCGGACAGGGGGCTAACTATGGCTACACCTTC. Translating it yields CASRQPGQGANYGYTF. This chain uses TRBV2 with TRBJ1-2, with TRBD1 identical over 10 bases. The CDR3 runs 16 residues. The germline V gene encodes CDR1 SNHLY and CDR2 FYNNEI. The J segment lost 0 bases and the V segment lost 6 bases, leaving 7 bases of the junction unmatched.

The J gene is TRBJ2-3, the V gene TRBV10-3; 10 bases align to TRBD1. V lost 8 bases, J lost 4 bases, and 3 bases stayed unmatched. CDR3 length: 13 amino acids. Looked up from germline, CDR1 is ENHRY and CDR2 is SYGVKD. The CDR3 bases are TGTGCCATCGGGACAGGGGAGGCAGATACGCAGTATTTT. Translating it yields CAIGTGEADTQYF.

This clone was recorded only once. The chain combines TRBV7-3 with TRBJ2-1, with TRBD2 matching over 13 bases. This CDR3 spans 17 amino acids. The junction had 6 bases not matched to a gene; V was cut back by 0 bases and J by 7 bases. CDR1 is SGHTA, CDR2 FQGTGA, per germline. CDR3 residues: CASSLTAGLAGVNEQFF. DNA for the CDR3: TGTGCCAGCAGCTTAACGGCAGGACTAGCGGGAGTTAATGAGCAGTTCTTC.

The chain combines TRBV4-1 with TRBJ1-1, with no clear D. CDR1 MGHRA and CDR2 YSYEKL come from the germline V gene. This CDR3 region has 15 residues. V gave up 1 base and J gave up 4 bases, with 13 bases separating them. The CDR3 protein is CASSQVPGQGTEAFF. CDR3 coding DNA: TGCGCCAGCAGCCAAGTACCCGGCCAAGGCACTGAAGCTTTCTTT.